Described below is a single T cell receptor (beta chain) sequence and its context. What antigen it recognizes has not been identified. No qualities accompany the bases; no much larger clone lies one base away. The CDR3, from cysteine to phenylalanine, totals 14 residues. This entry keeps only the CDR3 DNA: 42 bases, framed from base 1. The germline V gene gives CDR1 as KGHSH and CDR2 as LQKENI. Trimming takes 6 bases from V and 0 bases from J, and the germline ends sit 11 bases apart. Libraries were built with the immunoSEQ multiplex PCR assay. This immuneACCESS table, as held by TCRdb, lists in-frame sequences with V and J called but not all clones. Of the missing ones, under half trace to an unresolved V gene in checked studies; the others have no known cause. The sample records about 71,000 clones, roughly 90% of which are singletons. Roughly 5% of the sample belongs to the ten largest clones. The sample belongs to a study of T cell changes during pregnancy in multiple sclerosis (dated by TCRdb to the late 2010s). Background for the entire study: The study looked at changes in the T cell repertoire across pregnancy in women with multiple sclerosis.

The sample here was CD8+ T cells from peripheral blood mononuclear cells, taken before pregnancy. The V and J segments used are TRBV18 and TRBJ1-1; the D gene remains uncertain. This TCR came from a female donor with multiple sclerosis, enrolled in a pregnancy study. CDR3 loop: CASSETPMNTEAFF. The DNA sequence is TGTGCCAGCTCCGAGACACCTATGAACACTGAAGCTTTCTTT. The entire variable domain, with the stretches around the CDR3 drawn from the reference TRBV18 and TRBJ1-1 proteins, is NAGVMQNPRHLVRRRGQEARLRCSPMKGHSHVYWYRQLPEEGLKFMVYLQKENIIDESGMPKERFSAEFPKEGPSILRIQQVVRGDSAAYFCASSETPMNTEAFFGQGTRLTVV.